The clone carrying this T cell receptor beta chain is a singleton in its sample. This sample is part of a study of blood T cell repertoires in COVID-19. Study summary: Material from acute and convalescent COVID-19 was sourced from the United States, Italy and Spain.

Here immunoSEQ multiplex PCR was the method, and the copy in TCRdb shows in-frame clones only, minus some. The sample yields under 200,000 clones, 86% seen once. Looked up from germline, CDR1 is SGHVS and CDR2 is FNYEAQ. The CDR3 contains 12 residues. V lost 6 bases and J lost 6, with 10 bases in between. The clonotype was recovered from a woman aged 70-85 years with acute or convalescent COVID-19. The source material was peripheral blood. The chain couples TRBV7-6 to TRBJ2-3, with D unresolved. Here the CDR3 DNA reads TGTGCCAGCAGTTTCTCGCGGGATACGCAGTATTTT. Protein: CASSFSRDTQYF.